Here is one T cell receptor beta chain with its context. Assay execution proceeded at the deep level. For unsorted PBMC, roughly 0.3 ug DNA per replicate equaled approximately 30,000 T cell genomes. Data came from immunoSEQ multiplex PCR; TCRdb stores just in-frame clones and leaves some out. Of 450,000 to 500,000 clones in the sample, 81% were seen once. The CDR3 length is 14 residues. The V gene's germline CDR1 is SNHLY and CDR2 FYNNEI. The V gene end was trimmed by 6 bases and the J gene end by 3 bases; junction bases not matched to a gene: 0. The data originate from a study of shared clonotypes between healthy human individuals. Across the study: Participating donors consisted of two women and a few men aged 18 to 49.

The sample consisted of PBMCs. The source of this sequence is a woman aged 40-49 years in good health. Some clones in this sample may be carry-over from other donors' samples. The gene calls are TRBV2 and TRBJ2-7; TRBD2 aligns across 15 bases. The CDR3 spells CASRGLAGGYEQYF. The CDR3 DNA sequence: TGTGCCAGCAGGGGACTAGCGGGAGGCTACGAGCAGTACTTC. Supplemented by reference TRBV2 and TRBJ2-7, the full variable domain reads EPEVTQTPSHQVTQMGQEVILRCVPISNHLYFYWYRQILGQKVEFLVSFYNNEISEKSEIFDDQFSVERPDGSNFTLKIRSTKLEDSAMYFCASRGLAGGYEQYFGPGTRLTVT.